This TCR beta chain was sequenced for a study of blood T cell repertoires in COVID-19. Study details: Collection of acute and convalescent COVID-19 samples took place in the United States, Italy and Spain. T cells, B-cell-depleted T cells, or PBMCs provided the cDNA or gDNA that served as material.

In the original workflow: Nucleated cell number was recorded as an estimate derived from reference gene primer amplification. TCRdb keeps only in-frame clones here, not all; method: immunoSEQ multiplex PCR. Clone size and the V and J calls come from that table; the DNA yielded D and trimming. Found here are fewer than 150,000 clones, approximately 84% of them singletons; the top ten hold roughly 12%. This CDR3 region has 18 residues. Germline values: CDR1 MGHRA, CDR2 YSYEKL. Trimming cost V 1 base and J 4 bases; bases outside gene matches: 12. The V and J genes are TRBV4-1 and TRBJ1-1, with 10 bases matching TRBD1. This TCR came from a human donor in a cohort sampled during active COVID-19. Sequencing was performed on peripheral blood. Written as DNA, the CDR3 is TGCGCCAGCAGCCAAGCCCGGGACAGGGGTGACGGGGGCACTGAAGCTTTCTTT. Translated, it gives CASSQARDRGDGGTEAFF.